These T cell receptor beta chains were read from a single sample in a study of T cell changes during pregnancy in multiple sclerosis. Some clones are missing from TCRdb's copy, which holds only in-frame ones; the method was immunoSEQ multiplex PCR. Here the sample spans about 61,000 clones, approximately 90% being singletons. The material sequenced was peripheral blood, taken in the first trimester of pregnancy. The receptors shown here come from a female donor in good health, enrolled as a control in a pregnancy study. Both conserved end residues are part of each CDR3. The order of the fields is V gene, CDR3 length, J gene, CDR3 protein.

TRBV18,12,TRBJ2-7,CASSPYEDEQYF
TRBV27,14,TRBJ1-1,CASSLSEANTEAFF
TRBV6-6,14,TRBJ1-1,CASSYGGANTEAFF
TRBV11-3,14,TRBJ2-1,CASSPRGSYNEQFF
TRBV6-6,15,TRBJ2-5,CASSYAGQVGETQYF
TRBV6-5,16,TRBJ2-1,CASSYSGRGPYNEQFF
TRBV9,13,TRBJ1-2,CASRDRGGYGYTF
TRBV7-7,15,TRBJ2-1,CASSLGRDTGNEQFF
TRBV5-5,15,TRBJ1-5,CASSLAAQINQPQHF
TRBV2,14,TRBJ2-1,CASKRAGGLHEQFF
TRBV7-2,15,TRBJ1-2,CASSPSGTGVYGYTF
TRBV5-6,15,TRBJ2-2,CASSLASGGTGELFF